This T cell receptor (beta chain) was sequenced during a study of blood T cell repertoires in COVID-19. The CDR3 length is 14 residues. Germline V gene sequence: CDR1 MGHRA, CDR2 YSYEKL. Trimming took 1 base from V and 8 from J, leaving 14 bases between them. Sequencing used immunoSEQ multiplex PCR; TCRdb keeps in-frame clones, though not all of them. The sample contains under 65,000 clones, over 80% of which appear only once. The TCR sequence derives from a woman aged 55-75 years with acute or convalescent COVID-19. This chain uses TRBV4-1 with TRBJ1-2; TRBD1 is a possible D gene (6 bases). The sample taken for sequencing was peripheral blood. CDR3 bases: TGCGCCAGCAGCCAAGTGGTGGGGGCGCCCGGCTACACCTTC. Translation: CASSQVVGAPGYTF.